This paragraph covers one T cell receptor (beta chain) sequence. The entry originates in a study of blood T cell repertoires in COVID-19. Overall study context: The United States, Italy and Spain supplied acute and convalescent COVID-19 samples. PBMCs, B-cell-depleted T cells, or T cells were the source of the cDNA or gDNA that made up the material.

The repertoire was sequenced with immunoSEQ multiplex PCR; TCRdb's copy has only in-frame clones and lacks some. Among some 39,000 clones listed, 80% to 90% were seen once. The sequence came from a man aged 35 to 55 with active COVID-19. The specimen sequenced was peripheral blood.

The CDR3 protein is CATSLNSYEQYF. CDR3 sequence (DNA): TGTGCCACTTCTTTGAACTCCTACGAGCAGTACTTC. J is TRBJ2-7 and V is TRBV30; D uncertain. Germline V CDR1 and CDR2: GTSNPN, SVGIG (reference sequence). V lost 8 bases, J lost 0 bases, and 11 bases lay in between. The CDR3 has 12 residues.